Following are 10 T cell receptor beta chains from one sample sequenced in a study of blood T cell repertoires in COVID-19. Clones were read by immunoSEQ multiplex PCR, and TCRdb kept only the in-frame ones, dropping some. Among tens of thousands of clones, more than 70% were seen once, and the ten largest hold about 42%. Sequencing was done on a sample of peripheral blood. The receptors derive from a man at least 80 years old with active or convalescent COVID-19.

As for this clone: The junction departs from germline at one end; a sequencing error may be responsible. The chain has TRBV6-2 or TRBV6-3 and TRBJ1-3, with D maybe TRBD1 (6 bases). The CDR3 consists of 16 residues. Germline lookup yields CDR1 MNHEY and CDR2 SVGEGT. The CDR3: CASRYQGIRSGNTIYF. CDR3 bases: TGTGCCAGCCGTTACCAGGGGATCAGATCTGGAAACACCATATATTTT.

The chain employs TRBV5-6 and TRBJ2-1, with 10 nucleotides matching TRBD1. This CDR3 is built from 16 residues. V lost 0 bases, J lost 7 bases, and 7 bases stayed unmatched. Germline-derived CDR1 and CDR2 are SGHDT and YYEEEE. The CDR3 sequence is CASSLDFGQGGNEQFF. In DNA, the CDR3 is TGTGCCAGCAGCTTGGATTTCGGACAGGGGGGGAATGAGCAGTTCTTC.

This chain joins TRBV19 and TRBJ2-5; 7 nucleotides line up with TRBD1. Germline loops: CDR1 LNHDA, CDR2 SQIVND (reference sequence). With V trimmed by 0 bases and J by 3 bases, 7 bases remained unmatched. The length of the CDR3 is 16 residues. The CDR3 loop is CASSIDREGGKETQYF. CDR3 nucleotides: TGTGCCAGTAGTATAGATCGGGAAGGGGGCAAAGAGACCCAGTACTTC.

The V call is TRBV3-1 (or the pseudogene TRBV3-2), the J call TRBJ2-3, with 8 bases lining up with TRBD2. V was clipped by 1 base and J by 2 bases; unmatched bases: 5. CDR1 is LGHDT, CDR2 YNNKEL, per germline (reference sequence). The CDR3 totals 16 residues. CDR3 nucleotide sequence: TGTGCCAGCAGCCAAGGGAGCGGGGGAAACACAGATACGCAGTATTTT. Protein sequence: CASSQGSGGNTDTQYF.

The V gene is TRBV2, the J gene TRBJ1-1; D might be TRBD1 (6 bases). From germline, CDR1 is SNHLY and CDR2 FYNNEI. CDR3 length: 13 residues. Trimming shortened V by 5 bases and J by 0 bases, and 7 bases separated the two germline ends. CDR3 nucleotides: TGTGCCAGCAGTAGGGACATGAACACTGAAGCTTTCTTT. This translates into CASSRDMNTEAFF.

This chain links TRBV28 with TRBJ2-7, with TRBD1 as a possible D gene (5 bases). The CDR3 consists of 14 residues. V lost 6 bases, J lost 1 base, and 13 bases lay in between. Per germline, CDR1 MDHEN and CDR2 SYDVKM. Written as DNA, the CDR3 is TGTGCCAGCAGGCCTGAAGGACAATCCTACGAGCAGTACTTC. Its translation: CASRPEGQSYEQYF.

The chain has TRBV6-1 and TRBJ2-2, with 8 nucleotides matching TRBD1. The CDR3 runs to 16 residues. Germline CDR1 and CDR2: MNHNS and SASEGT. V trimming: 4 bases; J trimming: 1 base; junction bases outside the gene matches: 5. The CDR3 sequence is CASSAPGTGNTGELFF. Written as DNA, the CDR3 is TGTGCCAGCAGTGCACCCGGGACAGGGAACACCGGGGAGCTGTTTTTT.

This chain joins TRBV2 and TRBJ1-2; no clear D gene. Trimming pared 9 bases from V and 2 bases from J, leaving 7 bases between. The CDR3 sequence is 11 residues long. The germline gives CDR1 SNHLY, CDR2 FYNNEI. CDR3 DNA: TGTGCCAGTACAGCAAACTATGGCTACACCTTC. This gives the protein CASTANYGYTF. Based on the CDR3 plus reference TRBV2 and TRBJ1-2, the full variable domain is EPEVTQTPSHQVTQMGQEVILRCVPISNHLYFYWYRQILGQKVEFLVSFYNNEISEKSEIFDDQFSVERPDGSNFTLKIRSTKLEDSAMYFCASTANYGYTFGSGTRLTVV.

This chain uses TRBV5-1 with TRBJ1-3; 7 nucleotides match TRBD1. Germline CDR1 is SGHRS and CDR2 is YFSETQ. V shed 3 bases and J 4 bases; nucleotides not matched to a gene: 4. This CDR3 has 14 amino acids. CDR3 coding DNA: TGCGCCAGCAGCTGGGGGACAGACGGAAACACCATATATTTT. Protein product: CASSWGTDGNTIYF.

This clone was counted at least ten times. The chain joins TRBV28 to TRBJ1-5; D possibly corresponds to TRBD1 (5 bases). Trimming removed 6 bases at V and 4 bases at J, with 19 bases between. The CDR3 is 16 amino acids. The germline V gene encodes CDR1 MDHEN and CDR2 SYDVKM. The CDR3 region is CASSAPSSGGNQPQHF. The DNA for the CDR3 is TGTGCCAGCAGCGCTCCCTCATCGGGGGGTAATCAGCCCCAGCATTTT.